The TCR beta chain under discussion was sequenced for a study of blood T cell repertoires in COVID-19. Study-wide context: The study drew acute and convalescent COVID-19 samples from the United States, Italy and Spain. PBMCs, B-cell-depleted T cells, or T cells provided the cDNA or gDNA that made up the material.

Original handling: Reference gene primers were amplified, and this amplification served to estimate nucleated cell counts. The method was immunoSEQ multiplex PCR; TCRdb's version includes in-frame clones alone and lacks a portion of them. The DNA gave D and trimming, while V, J and clone size come from that table. The top ten clones hold roughly an eighth of a sample with tens of thousands of clones, approximately 91% of them seen once. This CDR3 comprises 13 residues. Germline CDR1 SGHDT, CDR2 YYEEEE. V lost 2 bases and J 7 bases, leaving 12 bases between the germline ends. This rearrangement joins TRBV5-6 to TRBJ1-2; the D gene is possibly TRBD1 (5 bases). The sequence came from a woman aged 55-69 years with active COVID-19. The specimen was peripheral blood. As DNA, the CDR3 is TGTGCCAGCAGCTTAAGGGGCGCCGTTGGCTACACCTTC. Residues: CASSLRGAVGYTF.